A single TCR beta chain is shown here with its context. As yet, its antigen is unknown. Just one base apart from a much larger clone, this may be a read error. These data come from a study of shared clonotypes between healthy human individuals. Study details: With ages of 18 to 49, the donors were two women and a few men. Findings and caveats of the study: Despite large depth, sorted-subset datasets appeared incompletely sequenced.

Germline CDR1 DFQATT, CDR2 SNEGSKA (reference sequence). CDR3 length: 10 amino acids. V was trimmed by 6 bases and J by 3 bases, leaving 4 bases between them. The input for sorted-subset replicate PCRs was around 200 ng DNA, about 29,000 T cell genomes. Assay used: immunoSEQ multiplex PCR; TCRdb lists only in-frame clones, some missing. The repertoire consists of around 2,000,000 clones, with 85% to 95% occurring once and the leading ten covering 0.1% to 0.15%. Source material: naive CD4+ T cells sorted from blood. Subset reported: CD45RA+ positively selected. The sequence came from a man aged 18 to 30 in good health. V and J are TRBV20-1 and TRBJ2-3; D uncertain. The CDR3 coding sequence is TGCAGTGCATGGACAGATACGCAGTATTTT. Its protein is CSAWTDTQYF.